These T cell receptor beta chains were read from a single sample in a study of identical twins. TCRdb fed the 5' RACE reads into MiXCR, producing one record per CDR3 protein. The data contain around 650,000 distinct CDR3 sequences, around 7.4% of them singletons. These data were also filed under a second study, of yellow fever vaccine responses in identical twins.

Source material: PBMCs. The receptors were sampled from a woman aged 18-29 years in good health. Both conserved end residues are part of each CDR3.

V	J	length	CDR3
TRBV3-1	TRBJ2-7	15	CASTQGDPSYYEQYF
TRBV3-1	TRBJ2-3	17	CASSQHLLDLNTDTQYF
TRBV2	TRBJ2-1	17	CASSEPTTSGSSDEQFF
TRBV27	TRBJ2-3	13	CASSPTSTDTQYF
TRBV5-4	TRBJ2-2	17	CASSSKFGDMDTGELFF
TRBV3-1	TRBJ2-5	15	CATCQDTGLWETQYF
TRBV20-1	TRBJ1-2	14	CSAREIGITYGYTF
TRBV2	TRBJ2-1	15	CASGESGLALNEQFF
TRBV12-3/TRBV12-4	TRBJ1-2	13	CASAKDTNYGYTF
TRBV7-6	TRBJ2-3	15	CASSPHTGGPDTQYF
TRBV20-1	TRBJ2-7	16	CSATTQGPGAFGEQYF
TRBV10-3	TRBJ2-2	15	CAIRKDTPDTGELFF
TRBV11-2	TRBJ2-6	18	CASSLYRGPSSGANVLTF
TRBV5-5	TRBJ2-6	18	CASSYGNRQGGGANVLTF
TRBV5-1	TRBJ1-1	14	CASRRDSKNTEAFF
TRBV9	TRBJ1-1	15	CASSVGTGKNTEAFF
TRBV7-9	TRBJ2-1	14	CASSLVDSVIEQFF
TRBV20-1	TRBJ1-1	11	CSGQGDVEAFF
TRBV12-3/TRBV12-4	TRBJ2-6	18	CACSGTGGIVSGANVLTF
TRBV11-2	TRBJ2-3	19	CASSQDPGLAGGPADTQYF
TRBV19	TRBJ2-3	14	CASSTTGNMNTQYF
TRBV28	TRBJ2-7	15	CASSLLPSLAYEQYF
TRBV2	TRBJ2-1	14	CASSRGEGQGEQFF
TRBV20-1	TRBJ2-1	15	CSAPQLAGRNNEQFF
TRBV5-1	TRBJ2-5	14	CASSARDTEGAQYF
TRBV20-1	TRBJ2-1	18	CSARDPGLAGARRNEQFF
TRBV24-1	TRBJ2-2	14	CATAASGNTGELFF
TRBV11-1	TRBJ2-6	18	CASSFVLSRVPGANVLTF
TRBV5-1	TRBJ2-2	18	CASSPYPDRGRDTGELFF
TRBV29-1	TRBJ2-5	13	CSVERSLQETQYF
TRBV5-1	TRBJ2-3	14	CASSLVRPSDTQYF
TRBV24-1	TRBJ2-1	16	CATSDPAGEIYNEQFF
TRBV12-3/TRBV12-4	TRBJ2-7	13	CASRTGSEREQYF
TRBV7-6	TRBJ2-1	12	CASTSGDNEQFF
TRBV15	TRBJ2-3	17	CATERQDRSQYTDTQYF
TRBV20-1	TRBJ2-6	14	CSAMTVIGANVLTF
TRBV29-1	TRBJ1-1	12	CSVGSGMPEAFF
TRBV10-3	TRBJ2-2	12	CAHQGYTGELFF
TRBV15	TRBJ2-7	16	CATSRDRGGGSDEQYF
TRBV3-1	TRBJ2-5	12	CASSQPSQTQYF
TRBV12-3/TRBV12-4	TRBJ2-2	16	CASSYRTSGFTGELFF
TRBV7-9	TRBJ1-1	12	CASSYSGAEAFF
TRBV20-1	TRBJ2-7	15	CSARDPAGVPYEQYF
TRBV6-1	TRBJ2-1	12	CASSEGGRGQFF
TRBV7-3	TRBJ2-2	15	CASSPDVRLGGELFF
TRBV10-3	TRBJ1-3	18	CAISIWGGSQEAGNTIYF
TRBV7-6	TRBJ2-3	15	CASSPGQGSTDTQYF
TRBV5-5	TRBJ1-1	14	CASSLVGGNTEAFF
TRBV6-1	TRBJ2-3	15	CASSRSGSGSDTQYF
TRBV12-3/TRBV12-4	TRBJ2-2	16	CASRQTSGSVAGELFF
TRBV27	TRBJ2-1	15	CASSRRGQGFREQFF
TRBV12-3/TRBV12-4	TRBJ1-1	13	CASSVNMNTEAFF
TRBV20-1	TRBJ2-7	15	CSATAGTSYGYEQYF
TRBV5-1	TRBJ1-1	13	CASTTGGGTEAFF
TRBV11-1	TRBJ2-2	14	CASSLGLGYGELFF
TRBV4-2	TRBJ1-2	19	CASSQDVRGFTPANYGYTF